These 8 T cell receptor beta chains share one sample of origin, sequenced in a study of control samples from healthy donors and cancer patients. Sequenced by immunoSEQ multiplex PCR; TCRdb stores in-frame clones only, minus some. The top ten hold over 3.5% of the sample, which has 70,000 to 75,000 clones, roughly 90% seen once. The sequenced sample was blood. These receptor sequences come from a woman in her fifties or sixties in good health.

The chain carries TRBV5-5 and TRBJ1-4; D is undetermined. Trimming pared 6 bases from V and 5 bases from J, leaving 11 bases between. The germline CDR1 and CDR2 sequences are SGHKS and YYEKEE (reference sequence). The CDR3 consists of 13 residues. The CDR3 reads CASKALGNEKLFF. CDR3 nucleotides: TGTGCCAGCAAGGCCCTAGGGAATGAAAAACTGTTTTTT.

The chain couples TRBV7-8 to TRBJ2-4, with D perhaps matching TRBD1 (5 bases). Germline V gives CDR1 SGHVS, CDR2 FQNEAQ. With 6 bases removed from V and 1 base from J, the gap between germline ends came to 13 bases. The CDR3 is 15 amino acids. As DNA, the CDR3 is TGTGCCAGCAGTTTGTCAGGGATGGCCAAAAACATTCAGTACTTC. This encodes CASSLSGMAKNIQYF.

The rearrangement uses TRBV10-3 and TRBJ2-2; TRBD2 agrees at 10 bases. Germline CDR1 and CDR2: ENHRY and SYGVKD. V lost 2 bases, J lost 4 bases, and 1 base stayed unmatched. This CDR3 region has 15 residues. In DNA, the CDR3 is TGTGCCATCAGTGAGGCTAGCGGGGGCACCGGGGAGCTGTTTTTT. It is translated as CAISEASGGTGELFF.

The chain uses TRBV12-5 and TRBJ2-7; 9 positions agree with TRBD2. V shed 1 base, J shed 3 bases, and the junction held 1 base outside the gene matches. From germline, CDR1 is LGHNT and CDR2 FRNRAP. The CDR3 extends over 14 amino acids. CDR3 DNA: TGTGCTAGTGGTTTGGGTAGCGGGAGCTACGAGCAGTACTTC. Amino acid sequence: CASGLGSGSYEQYF. Filled out from reference TRBV12-5 and TRBJ2-7, the complete variable domain reads DARVTQTPRHKVTEMGQEVTMRCQPILGHNTVFWYRQTMMQGLELLAYFRNRAPLDDSGMPKDRFSAEMPDATLATLKIQPSEPRDSAVYFCASGLGSGSYEQYFGPGTRLTVT.

In this sample, this clone turned up once. This sequence joins TRBV24-1 and TRBJ2-1; 10 bases align to TRBD2. The junction had 10 bases not matched to a gene; V was cut back by 2 bases and J by 7 bases. Germline values: CDR1 KGHDR, CDR2 SFDVKD. The CDR3 extends over 17 amino acids. This CDR3 reads CATSDSKAGGPRNEQFF. CDR3 DNA: TGTGCCACCAGTGATTCCAAAGCGGGAGGGCCTAGGAATGAGCAGTTCTTC.

The rearrangement joins TRBV28 to TRBJ2-1; a possible D gene is TRBD1 (5 bases). The V gene lost 3 bases and the J gene lost 5 bases, with 11 bases spanning the gap. The CDR3 totals 14 residues. Germline-derived CDR1 and CDR2 are MDHEN and SYDVKM. The CDR3 region is CASSLSGNDNEQFF. The CDR3 bases are TGTGCCAGCAGTTTGTCAGGGAACGACAATGAGCAGTTCTTC.

The CDR3 protein is CASTLDRGLGAYGYTF. DNA of the CDR3: TGTGCCAGTACCCTCGACAGGGGTTTAGGTGCCTATGGCTACACCTTC. The chain carries TRBV19 and TRBJ1-2; TRBD1 agrees at 8 bases. This CDR3 has 16 residues. CDR1 and CDR2 from the germline V gene are LNHDA and SQIVND (reference sequence). V was pared by 7 bases and J by 4 bases, with 14 bases of the junction left unmatched.

The chain employs TRBV28 and TRBJ1-6; D gene uncertain. Per the germline V gene, CDR1 is MDHEN and CDR2 is SYDVKM. The CDR3 has 14 amino acids. V lost 7 bases and J lost 0, with 7 bases in between. Here the CDR3 DNA reads TGTGCCAGCATCGAAGCCTCCTATAATTCACCCCTCCACTTT. Residues: CASIEASYNSPLHF.